The text below deals with one T cell receptor beta chain. J was trimmed by 7 bases and V by 9 bases; bases with no gene match: 19. This CDR3 has 15 amino acids. Germline values: CDR1 SGDLS, CDR2 YYNGEE. Sequencing used immunoSEQ multiplex PCR; TCRdb keeps in-frame clones, though not all of them. This table holds 2 million to 2.5 million clones, less than 95% found once. This entry comes from a study of shared clonotypes between healthy human individuals. The chain uses TRBV9 and TRBJ2-7, with TRBD2 identical over 7 bases. The sequence was collected from a man aged 18 to 29 in good health. Some clones in this sample may be carry-over from other donors' samples. Sequencing used naive CD4+ T cells from PBMCs. Subset reported: CD45RA+ positively selected. The CDR3 nucleotides are TGTGCCACCAAAAGGTGCGGGAGACACTCACGGGAGCAGTACTTC. Translated: CATKRCGRHSREQYF.